This is a list of T cell receptor beta chains from one sample in a study of Ad26.COV2.S vaccination and SARS-CoV-2 variants. Clones were sequenced by immunoSEQ multiplex PCR, and TCRdb holds only the in-frame ones, with some missing. The sample contains roughly 400,000 clones, around 92% of which appear only once. The source was peripheral blood, collected in a trial of Ad26.COV2.S vaccine versus placebo. These receptor sequences come from a person between 18 and 65 years old who received the Ad26.COV2.S COVID-19 vaccine or a placebo. CDR3s include the opening cysteine and the closing phenylalanine or tryptophan. The D gene is left open where the match is weak. Clone size appears in some rows only: once, few, many, or a class for an expanded clone.

>TRBJ2-3|TRBV6-2/TRBV6-3|TRBD2|NA
CASSYSKRGDLTDTQYF
TGTGCCAGCAGTTACTCGAAACGGGGGGACCTCACAGATACGCAGTATTTT
>TRBJ1-4|TRBV4-3|NA|NA
CASSQDGTLSEKLFF
TGCGCCAGCAGCCAAGACGGGACATTGAGTGAAAAACTGTTTTTT
>TRBJ2-2|TRBV5-6|TRBD2|NA
CASSPTGGPGTGELFF
TGTGCCAGCAGCCCGACGGGGGGGCCGGGCACCGGGGAGCTGTTTTTT
>TRBJ1-2|TRBV19|TRBD1|NA
CASSDSGTGGANYGYTF
TGTGCCAGTAGCGATTCCGGGACAGGGGGCGCGAACTATGGCTACACCTTC
>TRBJ2-7|TRBV6-2/TRBV6-3|NA|once
CASSFTYEQYF
TGTGCCAGCAGTTTCACGTACGAGCAGTACTTC
>TRBJ2-2|TRBV11-2|NA|once
CASSLEWRRGTGELFF
TGTGCCAGCAGCTTAGAGTGGAGGAGAGGTACCGGGGAGCTGTTTTTT
>TRBJ1-2|TRBV6-5|NA|NA
CASSYGGPTYGYTF
TGTGCCAGCAGTTACGGGGGACCCACCTATGGCTACACCTTC
>TRBJ2-5|TRBV3-1/TRBV3-2|NA|NA
CASSRRGGGEETQYF
TGTGCCAGCAGCCGGAGAGGGGGCGGGGAAGAGACCCAGTACTTC
>TRBJ2-3|TRBV28|NA|NA
CASRLWGRTGSDTQYF
TGTGCCAGCAGACTCTGGGGGAGGACAGGATCAGATACGCAGTATTTT
>TRBJ2-7|TRBV6-5|TRBD1|NA
CASSTNGQAAYEQYF
TGTGCCAGCAGCACTAACGGACAGGCCGCCTACGAGCAGTACTTC
>TRBJ1-6|TRBV11-2|NA|NA
CASSFRRENSPLHF
TGTGCCAGCAGCTTCCGACGGGAGAATTCACCCCTCCACTTT
>TRBJ2-1|TRBV10-3|TRBD1|once
CATRPGTGINEQFF
TGTGCCACCCGTCCCGGGACAGGGATCAATGAGCAGTTCTTC
>TRBJ1-5|TRBV2|NA|NA
CASSVRISNQPQHF
TGTGCCAGCAGTGTCCGAATAAGCAATCAGCCCCAGCATTTT
>TRBJ1-4|TRBV5-1|TRBD1|NA
CASSLGQGNEKLFF
TGCGCCAGCAGCTTGGGACAGGGTAATGAAAAACTGTTTTTT
>TRBJ1-5|TRBV7-8|NA|NA
CASSPDGYSNQPQHF
TGTGCCAGCAGCCCTGATGGCTATAGCAATCAGCCCCAGCATTTT
>TRBJ2-7|TRBV20-1|NA|NA
CSASSVTGTYEQYF
TGCAGTGCTAGTTCCGTGACGGGGACCTACGAGCAGTACTTC
>TRBJ1-1|TRBV5-4|NA|NA
CASSGGNEAFF
TGTGCCAGCAGCGGCGGAAATGAAGCTTTCTTT
>TRBJ2-2|TRBV7-6|NA|NA
CASSIPSSGGNTGELFF
TGTGCCAGCAGCATCCCTAGTTCCGGGGGGAACACCGGGGAGCTGTTTTTT
>TRBJ1-1|TRBV6-4|NA|NA
CASSVTENTEAFF
TGTGCCAGCAGTGTTACAGAGAACACTGAAGCTTTCTTT
>TRBJ1-5|TRBV7-9|NA|NA
CASSLEGYQPQHF
TGTGCCAGCAGCTTAGAAGGTTATCAGCCCCAGCATTTT
>TRBJ2-1|TRBV6-6|NA|NA
CASSYYRGDNEQFF
TGTGCCAGCAGTTACTACCGCGGGGACAATGAGCAGTTCTTC
>TRBJ2-2|TRBV27|TRBD1|NA
CASSTFDRGGNTGELFF
TGTGCCAGCAGTACTTTTGACAGGGGAGGGAACACCGGGGAGCTGTTTTTT
>TRBJ2-7|TRBV19|TRBD1|NA
CASSAGTGATYEQYF
TGTGCCAGTAGCGCCGGGACAGGGGCTACCTACGAGCAGTACTTC
>TRBJ1-5|TRBV24-1|NA|NA
CATSDSTSLLQPQHF
TGTGCCACCAGTGATAGTACTTCTTTACTGCAGCCCCAGCATTTT
>TRBJ2-7|TRBV4-3|TRBD1|NA
CASSPSTGGGYEQYF
TGCGCCAGCAGCCCTTCGACAGGGGGTGGCTACGAGCAGTACTTC
>TRBJ1-2|TRBV13|NA|NA
CASSLVTEKINYGYTF
TGTGCCAGCAGCTTAGTAACAGAAAAGATTAACTATGGCTACACCTTC
>TRBJ2-7|TRBV12-3/TRBV12-4|NA|NA
CASSLVVGEQYF
TGTGCCAGCAGCCTCGTGGTCGGCGAGCAGTACTTC
>TRBJ2-2|TRBV4-3|NA|NA
CASSQEGPGFPNTGELFF
TGCGCCAGCAGCCAAGAGGGCCCAGGGTTCCCGAACACCGGGGAGCTGTTTTTT
>TRBJ2-2|TRBV10-1|NA|NA
CASSETQENTGELFF
TGCGCCAGCAGTGAGACACAGGAAAACACCGGGGAGCTGTTTTTT
>TRBJ1-6|TRBV7-6|NA|few
CASSSRTGDSPLHF
TGTGCCAGCAGCTCGCGAACAGGTGATTCACCCCTCCACTTT
>TRBJ2-7|TRBV18|NA|NA
CASSLSSYEQYF
TGTGCCAGCTCCCTAAGCTCCTACGAGCAGTACTTC
>TRBJ2-3|TRBV7-6|TRBD2|once
CASSSRLAGDIDTQYF
TGTGCCAGCAGCTCGAGACTAGCGGGGGACATAGATACGCAGTATTTT
>TRBJ2-7|TRBV7-6|TRBD1|once
CASADRVTYEQYF
TGTGCCAGCGCCGACAGGGTGACCTACGAGCAGTACTTC
>TRBJ1-1|TRBV7-6|TRBD1|NA
CASSGTGSTEAFF
TGTGCCAGCTCGGGGACAGGGTCGACTGAAGCTTTCTTT
>TRBJ2-1|TRBV7-8|NA|NA
CASSPVSLGLQFF
TGTGCCAGCAGCCCCGTGTCCCTGGGACTGCAGTTCTTC
>TRBJ1-1|TRBV5-1|NA|once
CASSLSTENTEAFF
TGCGCCAGCAGCTTGTCTACAGAGAACACTGAAGCTTTCTTT